Sequencing of this T cell receptor (beta chain) was carried out in a study of blood T cells in healthy people across ages. This clonotype was recorded many times. Its antigen is undetermined. Trimming removed 5 bases from V and 2 bases from J; junction bases left unmatched: 1. CDR3 length equals 13 residues. From germline, CDR1 is SNHLY and CDR2 FYNNEI. Study-wide findings and caveats: In older individuals, TCR beta diversity per million T cells was lower, falling roughly linearly with age.

With a J-beta primer mix and a sample-barcoded 5' primer, a second PCR ran roughly 6 to 11 cycles. MiXCR was run by TCRdb on the 5' RACE reads, yielding one entry per CDR3 protein. The sample lists almost 800,000 distinct CDR3 sequences; about three fifths were seen once. The sequenced sample consisted of blood. The V and J genes are TRBV2 and TRBJ2-5, with 8 nucleotides matching TRBD2. The source of this sequence is a man aged 25-45 years in good health. The CDR3 sequence is CASSSSGQETQYF. The CDR3 DNA follows: TGTGCCAGCAGTTCTAGCGGGCAAGAGACCCAGTACTTC.